This T cell receptor (beta chain) was observed in a study of beta chain features in type 1 diabetes. As for this clone: Its matching antigen is unknown.

Between the trimmed V and J ends, which lost 0 bases and 2 bases, there was a span of 10 bases. The V gene's germline CDR1 is MNHNY and CDR2 SVGAGI (reference sequence). This CDR3 is built from 15 residues. Study observations and caveats: At VDJ recombination sites, type 1 diabetes patients had fewer insertions and more deleted nucleotides. Whether HLA type affects TCRB rearrangement stayed undetermined in the present work.

As every portion of the isolated RNA was reverse transcribed, the sequencing read expressed TCRB transcripts. This table comes from immunoSEQ multiplex PCR, and its TCRdb copy is limited to in-frame clones, with some not included. The profile shows tens of thousands of clones, roughly 60% of them singletons. V gene TRBV6-6 combines with J gene TRBJ1-2, with D possibly being TRBD1 (6 bases). Sequenced sample: Tregs from blood. The origin of this receptor is a woman aged 18-35 years in good health. The CDR3 loop is CASSYSITGNYGYTF. CDR3 coding DNA: TGTGCCAGCAGTTACTCGATTACAGGGAACTATGGCTACACCTTC.